What follows is one TCR beta chain and its context. Trimming stripped 2 bases from V and 6 bases from J, with 12 bases between. This CDR3 region has 13 residues. The germline CDR1 and CDR2 sequences are SGDLS and YYNGEE. Sequencing used immunoSEQ multiplex PCR; TCRdb keeps in-frame clones, though not all of them. The data contain about 440,000 clones, roughly 91% of them singletons. The data originate from a study of blood T cell repertoires in COVID-19. Whole-study context: The study drew acute and convalescent COVID-19 samples from the United States, Italy and Spain. T cells, B-cell-depleted T cells, or PBMCs supplied cDNA or gDNA.

Sequencing input: peripheral blood. The receptor's source is a woman aged 30 to 39 with acute or convalescent COVID-19. The chain uses TRBV9 and TRBJ2-7; D possibly corresponds to TRBD1 (6 bases). CDR3 loop: CASSVTRGSEQYF. The CDR3 DNA reads TGTGCCAGCAGCGTGACCAGGGGTAGCGAGCAGTACTTC.